This T cell receptor beta chain was recorded in a study of Ad26.COV2.S vaccination and SARS-CoV-2 variants. Across the whole study: The trial was COV1001 and the donor's arm was Ad26.COV2.S.

Specified treatment: around 19 received Ad26.COV2.S at low or high dose, single or two shots; about 5 received placebo; per-sample allocation not given. Sampling was performed 63 days after the first vaccine or placebo injection. Its platform was an Ad26 vector, and its expressed antigen was Wuhan-strain SARS-CoV-2 spike. V shed 7 bases, J shed 7 bases, and the junction held 10 bases outside the gene matches. Looked up from germline, CDR1 is SGHTA and CDR2 is FQGNSA. The CDR3 extends over 15 amino acids. General study points: An underestimation of total T cell responses may have resulted from the TCR breadth and depth analyses.

TCRdb's table, derived via immunoSEQ multiplex PCR, lists solely in-frame clones and lacks some. This sample yields roughly 450,000 clones, of which 80% to 95% are seen a single time; 10% to 15% belongs to the top ten. As regards this clone: Its target is not known.

This receptor was obtained from a person aged 18-60 years who received the Ad26.COV2.S COVID-19 vaccine or a placebo. V usage is TRBV7-2 and J usage is TRBJ2-1; 10 nucleotides match TRBD2. Sequencing was performed on peripheral blood, taken in a trial of Ad26.COV2.S vaccine versus placebo. As DNA, the CDR3 is TGTGCCAGCAACCCTAGCGGGAGTGCGAGGAATGAGCAGTTCTTC. Its translation: CASNPSGSARNEQFF.